Included here is one TCR beta chain sequence, with context. In the original workflow: In papillary thyroid cancer, a distant-metastasis classifier was built using CDR3 differences across clinicopathological groups. TCRdb re-clonotyped the PCR reads via MiXCR. Clone size and V and J calls follow TCRdb, not the original study. The data hold more than 15,000 clones, with 27% observed a single time. These data come from a study of metastatic and nonmetastatic thyroid tumors. Study summary: The comparison covered peripheral blood and tumor or nodule tissue in malignant and benign thyroid patients.

No treatment of any kind had been given to any patient before thyroid surgery. From germline, CDR1 is SGHRS and CDR2 YFSETQ. The CDR3 totals 15 residues. V lost 4 bases, J lost 2 bases, and 15 bases lay in between. This chain links TRBV5-1 with TRBJ1-2, with D maybe TRBD1 (5 bases). The clonotype originates from a female donor with papillary thyroid cancer or a benign thyroid nodule (not recorded which). Some clones in this sample may be carry-over from other donors' samples. The specimen was blood. CDR3 in DNA: TGCGCCAGCAGCCTCGACAGCCGACCGAACTATGGCTACACCTTC. Its protein product is CASSLDSRPNYGYTF.